This paragraph reports one T cell receptor (beta chain). Antigen unknown. The V gene lost 3 bases and the J gene lost 3 bases, with 13 bases spanning the gap. The CDR3 consists of 15 residues. Germline V gene sequence: CDR1 MDHEN, CDR2 SYDVKM. The use of a sample-barcoded 5' primer and a J-beta primer mix characterized a second PCR of roughly 7 to 11 cycles. TCRdb independently ran MiXCR on the 5' RACE reads; one entry per CDR3 protein. This sample carries about 1.8 million distinct CDR3 sequences, roughly 52% of them seen once, and the ten largest clones take approximately 2.1%. The data belong to a study of blood T cells in healthy people across ages. Overall study: For every two T cells, template switching captured about one barcoded beta molecule.

Study findings and constraints: Per million T cells, TCR beta diversity dropped about linearly as age rose.

This TCR came from a middle-aged woman in good health. The material sequenced was blood. V is TRBV28 and J is TRBJ2-3; either TRBD1 or TRBD2 may fit D (6 bases each). CDR3 amino acids: CASSLPGAATDTQYF. The DNA for the CDR3 is TGTGCCAGCAGTTTGCCGGGGGCCGCGACAGATACGCAGTATTTT.